This entry is about one T cell receptor (beta chain). The antigen is undetermined. The source of the sample is a study of T cells expressing NK-cell markers. Study at large: Cells sorted as CD3+CD56+NKG2C+, CD3+CD56+NKG2C- and CD3+CD56-NKG2C+ T cells supplied the TCR beta repertoires.

The CDR3 has 16 residues. The study, taken as a whole, reports: For about 6 donors, the dominant NKG2C+ clonotypes made up roughly 1.0-7.5% of their CD8+ T cells. Four of the donors also had these clonotypes leading their CD3+CD56-NKG2C+ fraction.

UMIs were included in TCR beta cDNA generated by 5'RACE template switching. From its re-call of the 5' RACE reads, TCRdb lists each CDR3 protein once, without DNA. Seen in this sample are about 120,000 distinct CDR3 sequences; the ten most common clones hold 15% to 20%. The receptor was isolated from a woman between 18 and 70 years old in good health. The chain joins TRBV12-3 or TRBV12-4 to TRBJ1-1; the D call of TRBD1 rests on TCRdb alone, since no DNA is present to check it. The sequenced material came from blood T cells: a sorted CD56 or NKG2C T cell subset, CD4+ or CD8+ T cells, or bulk PBMC T cells (not recorded which). CDR3 in amino acids: CASRVYRDTSRCEAFF.